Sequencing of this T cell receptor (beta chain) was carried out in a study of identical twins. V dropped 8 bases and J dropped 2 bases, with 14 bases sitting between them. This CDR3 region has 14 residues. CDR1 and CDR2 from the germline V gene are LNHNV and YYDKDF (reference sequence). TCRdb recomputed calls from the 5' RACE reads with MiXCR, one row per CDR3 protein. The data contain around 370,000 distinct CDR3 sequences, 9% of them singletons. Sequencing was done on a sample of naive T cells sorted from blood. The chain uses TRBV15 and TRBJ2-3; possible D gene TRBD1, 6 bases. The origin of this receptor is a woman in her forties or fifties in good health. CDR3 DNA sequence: TGTGCCACCCGCATAAGGGGGAACACAGATACGCAGTATTTT. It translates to CATRIRGNTDTQYF.